This T cell receptor beta chain was captured in a study of Ad26.COV2.S vaccination and SARS-CoV-2 variants. Sequencing was performed with immunoSEQ multiplex PCR; in TCRdb, only in-frame clones are kept and a portion is missing. The table has 250,000 or so clones, around 90% seen once. The CDR3 is 16 amino acids. Germline CDR1 is SGHTA and CDR2 is FQGNSA. Germline trimming cut 2 bases from V and 3 bases from J; bases unmatched to any gene: 7. As for this clone: Its antigen is as yet unknown.

Study-level points and caveats: Participants in the vaccine arm had higher spike-specific TCR breadth; placebo recipients had lower. Total T cell responses were possibly underestimated by TCR breadth and depth analyses.

The treatment denotes: 15 to 20 received Ad26.COV2.S at low or high dose, single or two shots; 5 received placebo; per-sample allocation not given. The samples date from day 63 after the first vaccine or placebo injection. The clonotype originates from a person aged 18-60 years who received the Ad26.COV2.S COVID-19 vaccine or a placebo. The chain is built from TRBV7-2 and TRBJ2-4; the match to TRBD1 covers 7 bases. Sequenced here: peripheral blood, sampled in a trial of Ad26.COV2.S vaccine versus placebo. The DNA for the CDR3 is TGTGCCAGCAGCTTATGGGACAGATGGGACAAAAACATTCAGTACTTC. Its protein is CASSLWDRWDKNIQYF.